This is a list of T cell receptor beta chains from one sample in a study of OX40 agonist ivuxolimab in advanced cancers. Assay used: immunoSEQ multiplex PCR; TCRdb lists only in-frame clones, some missing. Of around 9,900 clones in the sample, 66% are singletons; the top ten hold about a quarter. Specimen: CD4+ or CD8+ T cells sorted from blood, collected in a trial of the OX40 agonist ivuxolimab. These TCRs come from an adult with an advanced solid tumor such as melanoma, head and neck, liver or kidney cancer. Each CDR3 is given without its conserved first and last residue. A D gene is named only where the DNA matches it firmly.

d_call: TRBD1
j_call: TRBJ2-2
v_call: TRBV7-9
cdr3_aa: ASSSTGGLFGELF

d_call: .
j_call: TRBJ1-5
v_call: TRBV6-5
cdr3_aa: ASSLDSYSNQPQH

d_call: TRBD1
j_call: TRBJ2-1
v_call: TRBV5-4
cdr3_aa: ASSHTDRGLENEQF

d_call: TRBD2
j_call: TRBJ2-7
v_call: TRBV5-4
cdr3_aa: ASSSGLAPYEQY

d_call: .
j_call: TRBJ2-3
v_call: TRBV18
cdr3_aa: ASSPAAGYTDTQY

d_call: TRBD1
j_call: TRBJ1-5
v_call: TRBV30
cdr3_aa: AWSVLGGFEPQH

d_call: .
j_call: TRBJ2-1
v_call: TRBV19
cdr3_aa: ASRRPSGEQF

d_call: TRBD2
j_call: TRBJ2-3
v_call: TRBV14
cdr3_aa: ASSQVGLGFTDTQY

d_call: .
j_call: TRBJ1-5
v_call: TRBV27
cdr3_aa: ASSLDGGDGYQPQH

d_call: .
j_call: TRBJ2-2
v_call: TRBV25-1
cdr3_aa: ASSEFSPGGAYGELF

d_call: .
j_call: TRBJ2-7
v_call: TRBV7-9
cdr3_aa: ASSSPSVGNEQY

d_call: .
j_call: TRBJ2-1
v_call: TRBV4-3
cdr3_aa: ASSQGTTTEQF

d_call: TRBD1
j_call: TRBJ1-6
v_call: TRBV4-1
cdr3_aa: ASSQDGTGNSPLH

d_call: TRBD2
j_call: TRBJ2-5
v_call: TRBV7-9
cdr3_aa: ASSLVAGEQTQY

d_call: .
j_call: TRBJ2-2
v_call: TRBV27
cdr3_aa: ASSPQSGELF

d_call: .
j_call: TRBJ1-1
v_call: TRBV6-1
cdr3_aa: ASSEGEASTEAF

d_call: .
j_call: TRBJ1-1
v_call: TRBV29-1
cdr3_aa: SVEFPTGEAF

d_call: .
j_call: TRBJ1-4
v_call: TRBV5-4
cdr3_aa: ASSFGEKLF

d_call: .
j_call: TRBJ2-7
v_call: TRBV29-1
cdr3_aa: SVEDQGKYEQY

d_call: .
j_call: TRBJ2-5
v_call: TRBV6-5
cdr3_aa: ASSPTGSQETQY

d_call: .
j_call: TRBJ1-6
v_call: TRBV5-8
cdr3_aa: ASSSPRSSPLH

d_call: .
j_call: TRBJ2-5
v_call: TRBV4-3
cdr3_aa: ASSQDTGPRETQY

d_call: .
j_call: TRBJ2-2
v_call: TRBV19
cdr3_aa: ASSIFGQLTGELF

d_call: .
j_call: TRBJ2-3
v_call: TRBV19
cdr3_aa: ASSTGLWDTQY

d_call: TRBD1
j_call: TRBJ1-6
v_call: TRBV28
cdr3_aa: ASNIPGTGPL

d_call: .
j_call: TRBJ2-1
v_call: TRBV5-1
cdr3_aa: ASSTGQGFDEQF

d_call: .
j_call: TRBJ1-1
v_call: TRBV4-1
cdr3_aa: ASSQGLGMNTEAF

d_call: .
j_call: TRBJ2-3
v_call: TRBV4-1
cdr3_aa: ASSLSEGGSDTQY

d_call: .
j_call: TRBJ2-1
v_call: TRBV19
cdr3_aa: ASSIWVGNEQF